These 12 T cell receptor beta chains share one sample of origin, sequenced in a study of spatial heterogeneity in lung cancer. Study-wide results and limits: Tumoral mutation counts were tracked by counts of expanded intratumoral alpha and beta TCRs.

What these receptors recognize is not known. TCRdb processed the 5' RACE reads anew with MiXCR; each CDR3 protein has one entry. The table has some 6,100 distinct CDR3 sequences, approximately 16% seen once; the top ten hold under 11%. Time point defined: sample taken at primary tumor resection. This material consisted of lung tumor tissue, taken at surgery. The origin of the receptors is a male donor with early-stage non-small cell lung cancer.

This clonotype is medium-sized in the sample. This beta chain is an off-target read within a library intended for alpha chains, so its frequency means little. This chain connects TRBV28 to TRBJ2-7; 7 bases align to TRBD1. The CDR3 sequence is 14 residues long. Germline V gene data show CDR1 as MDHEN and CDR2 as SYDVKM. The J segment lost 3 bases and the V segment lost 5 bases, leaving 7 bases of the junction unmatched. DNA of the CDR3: TGTGCCAGCAGTACGGGACAGAAGATCTACGAGCAGTACTTC. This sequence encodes CASSTGQKIYEQYF.

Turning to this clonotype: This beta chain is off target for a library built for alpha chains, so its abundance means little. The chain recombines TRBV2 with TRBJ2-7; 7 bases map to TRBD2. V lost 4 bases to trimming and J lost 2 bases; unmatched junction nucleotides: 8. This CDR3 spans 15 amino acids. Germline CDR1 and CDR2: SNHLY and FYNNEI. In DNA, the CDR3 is TGTGCCAGCAGTGGCCCTTCAGCGGGGACCTACGAGCAGTACTTC. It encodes CASSGPSAGTYEQYF.

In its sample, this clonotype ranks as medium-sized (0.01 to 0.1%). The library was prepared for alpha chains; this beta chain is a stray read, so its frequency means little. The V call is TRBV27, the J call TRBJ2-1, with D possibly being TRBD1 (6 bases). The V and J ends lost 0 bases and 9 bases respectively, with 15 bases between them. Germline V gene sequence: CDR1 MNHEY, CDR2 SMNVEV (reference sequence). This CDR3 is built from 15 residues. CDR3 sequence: CASSLSWQGMGEQFF. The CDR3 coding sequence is TGTGCCAGCAGTTTATCGTGGCAGGGGATGGGTGAGCAGTTCTTC.

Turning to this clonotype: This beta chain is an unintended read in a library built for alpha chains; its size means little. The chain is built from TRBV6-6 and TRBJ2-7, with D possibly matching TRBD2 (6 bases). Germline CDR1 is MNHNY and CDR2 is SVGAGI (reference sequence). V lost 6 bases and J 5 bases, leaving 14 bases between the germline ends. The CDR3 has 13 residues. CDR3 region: CASRNQAGNEQYF. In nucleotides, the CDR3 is TGTGCCAGCAGAAACCAGGCGGGGAACGAGCAGTACTTC.

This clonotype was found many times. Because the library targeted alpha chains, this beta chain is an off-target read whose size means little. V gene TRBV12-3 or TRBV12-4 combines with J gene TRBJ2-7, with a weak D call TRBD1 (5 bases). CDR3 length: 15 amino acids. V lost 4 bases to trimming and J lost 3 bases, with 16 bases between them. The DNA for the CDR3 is TGTGCCAGCAGTTCCCATCGGACACCGCGCTACGAGCAGTACTTC. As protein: CASSSHRTPRYEQYF.

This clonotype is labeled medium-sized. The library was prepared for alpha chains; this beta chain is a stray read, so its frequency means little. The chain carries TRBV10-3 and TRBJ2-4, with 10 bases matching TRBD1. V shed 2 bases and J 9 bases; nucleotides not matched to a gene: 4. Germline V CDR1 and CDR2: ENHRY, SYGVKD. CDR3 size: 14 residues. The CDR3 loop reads CAISEGTGVSIQYF. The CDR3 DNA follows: TGTGCCATCAGTGAGGGGACAGGGGTCAGCATTCAGTACTTC.

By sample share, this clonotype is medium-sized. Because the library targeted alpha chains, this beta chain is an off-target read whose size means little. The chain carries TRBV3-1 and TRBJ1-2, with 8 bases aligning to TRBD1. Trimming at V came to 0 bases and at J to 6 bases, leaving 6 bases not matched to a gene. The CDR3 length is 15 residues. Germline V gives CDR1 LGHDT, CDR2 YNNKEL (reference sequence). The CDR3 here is CASSQDSQGADGYTF. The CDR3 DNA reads TGTGCCAGCAGCCAAGATAGCCAGGGGGCCGATGGCTACACCTTC.

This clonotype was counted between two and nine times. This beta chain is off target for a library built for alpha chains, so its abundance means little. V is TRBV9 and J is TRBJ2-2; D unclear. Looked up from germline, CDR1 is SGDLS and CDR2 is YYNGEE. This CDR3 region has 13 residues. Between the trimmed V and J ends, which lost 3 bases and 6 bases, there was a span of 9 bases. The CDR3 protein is CASSEAGAGELFF. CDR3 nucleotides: TGTGCCAGCAGCGAAGCAGGCGCCGGGGAGCTGTTTTTT.

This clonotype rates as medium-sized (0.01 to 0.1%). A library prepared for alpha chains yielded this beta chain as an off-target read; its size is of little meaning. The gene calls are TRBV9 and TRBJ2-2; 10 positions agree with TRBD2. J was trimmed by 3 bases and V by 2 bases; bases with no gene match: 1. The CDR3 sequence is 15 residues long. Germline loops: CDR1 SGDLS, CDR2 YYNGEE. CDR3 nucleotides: TGTGCCAGCAGCGTTGGACTAGCGGACACCGGGGAGCTGTTTTTT. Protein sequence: CASSVGLADTGELFF.

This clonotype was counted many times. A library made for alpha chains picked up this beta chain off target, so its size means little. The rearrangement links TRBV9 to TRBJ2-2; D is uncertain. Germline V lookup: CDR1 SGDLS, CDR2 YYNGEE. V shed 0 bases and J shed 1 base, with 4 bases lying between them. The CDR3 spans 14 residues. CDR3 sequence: CASSVGQNTGELFF. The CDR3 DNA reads TGTGCCAGCAGCGTAGGGCAGAACACCGGGGAGCTGTTTTTT. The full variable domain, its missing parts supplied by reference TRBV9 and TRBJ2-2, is DSGVTQTPKHLITATGQRVTLRCSPRSGDLSVYWYQQSLDQGLQFLIQYYNGEERAKGNILERFSAQQFPDLHSELNLSSLELGDSALYFCASSVGQNTGELFFGEGSRLTVL.

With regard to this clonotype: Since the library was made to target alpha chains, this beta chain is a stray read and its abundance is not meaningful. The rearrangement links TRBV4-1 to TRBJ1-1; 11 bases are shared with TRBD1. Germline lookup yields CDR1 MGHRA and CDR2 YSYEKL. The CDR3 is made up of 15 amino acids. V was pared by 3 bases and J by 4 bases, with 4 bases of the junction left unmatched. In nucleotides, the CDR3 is TGCGCCAGCAGCCACCCTGGACAGGGGGCCACTGAAGCTTTCTTT. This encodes CASSHPGQGATEAFF.

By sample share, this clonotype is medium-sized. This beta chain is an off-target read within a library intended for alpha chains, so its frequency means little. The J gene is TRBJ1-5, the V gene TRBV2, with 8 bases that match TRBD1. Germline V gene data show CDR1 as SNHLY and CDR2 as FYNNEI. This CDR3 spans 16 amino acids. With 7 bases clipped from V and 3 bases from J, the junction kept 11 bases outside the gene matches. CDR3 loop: CASTSRGTGYNQPQHF. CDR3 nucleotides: TGTGCCAGCACCAGCCGTGGGACAGGATACAATCAGCCCCAGCATTTT.